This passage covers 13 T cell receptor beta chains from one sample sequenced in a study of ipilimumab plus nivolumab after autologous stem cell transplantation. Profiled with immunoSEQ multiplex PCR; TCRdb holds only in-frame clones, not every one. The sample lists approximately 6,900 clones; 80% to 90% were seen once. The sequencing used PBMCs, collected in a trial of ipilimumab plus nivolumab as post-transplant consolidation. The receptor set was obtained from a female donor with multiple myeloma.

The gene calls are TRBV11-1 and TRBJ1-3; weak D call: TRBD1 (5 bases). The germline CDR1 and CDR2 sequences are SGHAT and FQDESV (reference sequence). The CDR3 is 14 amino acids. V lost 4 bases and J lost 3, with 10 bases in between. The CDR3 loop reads CASSSREGGNTIYF. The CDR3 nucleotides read TGTGCCAGCAGCTCCAGGGAGGGTGGAAACACCATATATTTT.

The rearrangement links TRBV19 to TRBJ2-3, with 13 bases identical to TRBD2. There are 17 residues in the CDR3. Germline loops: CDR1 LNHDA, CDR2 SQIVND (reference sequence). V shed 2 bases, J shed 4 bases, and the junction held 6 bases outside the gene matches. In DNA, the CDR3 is TGTGCCAGTAGTATAAGAGGGACTAGCGGGGTTCCAGATACGCAGTATTTT. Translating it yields CASSIRGTSGVPDTQYF.

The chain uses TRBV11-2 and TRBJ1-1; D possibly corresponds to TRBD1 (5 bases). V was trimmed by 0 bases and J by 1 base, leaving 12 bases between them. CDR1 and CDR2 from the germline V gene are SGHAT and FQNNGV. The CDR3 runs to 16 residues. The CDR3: CASSLEPLTANTEAFF. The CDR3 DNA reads TGTGCCAGCAGCTTAGAACCTTTGACAGCGAACACTGAAGCTTTCTTT.

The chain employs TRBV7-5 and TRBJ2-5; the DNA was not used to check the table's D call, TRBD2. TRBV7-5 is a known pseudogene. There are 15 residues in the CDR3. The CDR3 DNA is TGTGCCAGAAGCTTAACGGGACTAGCGAAAGAGACCCAGTACTTC. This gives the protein CARSLTGLAKETQYF.

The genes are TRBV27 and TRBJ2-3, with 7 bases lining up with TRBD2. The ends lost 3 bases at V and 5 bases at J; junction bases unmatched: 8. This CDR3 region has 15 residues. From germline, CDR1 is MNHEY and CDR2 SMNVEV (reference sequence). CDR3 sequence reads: CASSLKGRAGDTQYF. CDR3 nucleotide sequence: TGTGCCAGCAGTTTGAAAGGGAGGGCCGGAGATACGCAGTATTTT.

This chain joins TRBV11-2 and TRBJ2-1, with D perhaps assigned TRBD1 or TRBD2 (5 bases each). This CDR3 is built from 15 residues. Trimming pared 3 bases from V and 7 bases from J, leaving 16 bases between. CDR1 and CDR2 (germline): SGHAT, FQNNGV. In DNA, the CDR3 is TGTGCCAGCAGCTTGGACGGGGCTTTTGAGAATGAGCAGTTCTTC. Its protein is CASSLDGAFENEQFF.

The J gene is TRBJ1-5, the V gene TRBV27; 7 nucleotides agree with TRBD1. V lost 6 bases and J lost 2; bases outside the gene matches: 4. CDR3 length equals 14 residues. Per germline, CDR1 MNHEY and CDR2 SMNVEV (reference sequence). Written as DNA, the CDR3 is TGTGCCAGCAGCGTTGGACAGGGCAATCAGCCCCAGCATTTT. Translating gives CASSVGQGNQPQHF.

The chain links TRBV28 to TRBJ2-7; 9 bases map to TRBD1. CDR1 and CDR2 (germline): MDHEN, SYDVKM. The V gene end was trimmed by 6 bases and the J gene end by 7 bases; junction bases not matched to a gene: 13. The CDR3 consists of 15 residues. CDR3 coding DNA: TGTGCCAGCAGCCCCCCGGGACAGGGTAGTTGGGAGCAGTACTTC. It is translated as CASSPPGQGSWEQYF.

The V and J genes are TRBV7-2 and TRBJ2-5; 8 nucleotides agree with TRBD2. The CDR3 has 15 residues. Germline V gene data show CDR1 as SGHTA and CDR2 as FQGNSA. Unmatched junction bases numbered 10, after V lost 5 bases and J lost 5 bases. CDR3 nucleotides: TGTGCCAGCAGCCCCCCGGGAGGGGGGAGGGAGACCCAGTACTTC. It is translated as CASSPPGGGRETQYF.

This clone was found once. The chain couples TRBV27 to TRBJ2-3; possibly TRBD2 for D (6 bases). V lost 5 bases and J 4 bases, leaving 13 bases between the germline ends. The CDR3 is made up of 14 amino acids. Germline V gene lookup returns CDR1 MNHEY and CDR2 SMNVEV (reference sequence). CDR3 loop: CASSPRDLADTQYF. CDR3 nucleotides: TGTGCCAGCAGTCCAAGGGACTTGGCAGATACGCAGTATTTT.

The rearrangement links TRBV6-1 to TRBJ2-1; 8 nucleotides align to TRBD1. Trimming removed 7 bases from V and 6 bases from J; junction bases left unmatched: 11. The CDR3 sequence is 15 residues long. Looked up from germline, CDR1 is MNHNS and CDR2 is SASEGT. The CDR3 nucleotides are TGTGCCAGCACCCCGAGGGACAGGTGGGGCAATGAGCAGTTCTTC. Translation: CASTPRDRWGNEQFF.

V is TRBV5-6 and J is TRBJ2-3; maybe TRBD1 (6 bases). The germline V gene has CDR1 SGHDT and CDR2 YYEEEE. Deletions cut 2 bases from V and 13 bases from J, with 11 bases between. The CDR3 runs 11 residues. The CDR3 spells CASSFRDMEYF. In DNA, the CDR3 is TGTGCCAGCAGCTTCCGGGACATGGAGTATTTT.

The CDR3 nucleotides read TGTGCCAGCAGTGTTAACTATATGCAAGAGACCCAGTACTTC. Translation gives CASSVNYMQETQYF. The chain has TRBV6-1 and TRBJ2-5, with no clear D. The germline CDR1 and CDR2 sequences are MNHNS and SASEGT. This CDR3 is 14 amino acids long. Trimming took 4 bases from V and 2 from J, leaving 11 bases between them.